The 24 T cell receptor beta chains in this list originate from one sample, sequenced in a study of blood T cell repertoires in COVID-19. Generated by immunoSEQ multiplex PCR, the TCRdb table keeps only in-frame clones and is missing some. This sample has about 310,000 clones, with 87% found just once. The sequencing sample was made of peripheral blood. The receptor source for this set is a man between 45 and 60 years old with active or convalescent COVID-19.

The chain joins TRBV3-1 (or the pseudogene TRBV3-2) to TRBJ2-1, with 8 nucleotides matching TRBD2. Looked up from germline, CDR1 is LGHDT and CDR2 is YNNKEL (reference sequence). CDR3 length equals 20 residues. J lost 0 bases, V lost 0 bases, and 13 bases had no gene match. CDR3 protein: CASSQELSSGTGSSYNEQFF. The DNA for the CDR3 is TGTGCCAGCAGCCAAGAGCTGAGTAGCGGGACCGGAAGCTCCTACAATGAGCAGTTCTTC.

This clone was seen a single time. This chain joins TRBV11-2 and TRBJ1-1; 7 positions match TRBD1. CDR3 length equals 17 residues. V lost 5 bases to trimming and J lost 2 bases; unmatched junction nucleotides: 14. The germline V gene encodes CDR1 SGHAT and CDR2 FQNNGV. As DNA, the CDR3 is TGTGCCAGCAGCCCCCGGACAGGTCTTATACCTAACACTGAAGCTTTCTTT. Its translation: CASSPRTGLIPNTEAFF.

This chain links TRBV9 with TRBJ2-1, with D perhaps TRBD2 (6 bases). Trimming took 1 base from V and 1 from J, leaving 15 bases between them. This CDR3 spans 17 amino acids. Per germline, CDR1 SGDLS and CDR2 YYNGEE. CDR3 loop: CASSVPIADPSYNEQFF. In DNA, the CDR3 is TGTGCCAGCAGCGTACCGATAGCGGATCCTTCCTACAATGAGCAGTTCTTC.

The sample holds one count of this clone. The same CDR3 arises from other DNA sequences in this sample as well. The gene calls are TRBV12-3 or TRBV12-4 and TRBJ1-2; D unresolved. The V end lost 1 base, the J end lost 4 bases, and 7 bases lay between the germline ends. The CDR3 has 13 residues. Written as DNA, the CDR3 is TGTGCCAGCAGTTTAGGGCAGTCCTATGGCTACACCTTC. It translates to CASSLGQSYGYTF.

CDR3 DNA: TGTGCCAGCAGCTTAGCGGAGTTGATAGGCGAGCAGTTCTTC. As protein: CASSLAELIGEQFF. The chain links TRBV7-9 to TRBJ2-1; D is ambiguous. Germline V gene data show CDR1 as SEHNR and CDR2 as FQNEAQ (reference sequence). The CDR3 is 14 amino acids. Trimming stripped 0 bases from V and 10 bases from J, with 13 bases between.

The chain uses TRBV5-1 and TRBJ2-2, with D possibly being TRBD1 (6 bases). Germline V gene lookup returns CDR1 SGHRS and CDR2 YFSETQ. CDR3 length: 14 residues. Trimming cost V 4 bases and J 2 bases, with 9 bases left between them. CDR3: CASSPTGNTGELFF. The CDR3 DNA sequence: TGCGCCAGCAGCCCGACAGGAAACACCGGGGAGCTGTTTTTT.

The V and J genes are TRBV27 and TRBJ2-1; 10 bases line up with TRBD2. The CDR3 contains 17 residues. Germline CDR1 is MNHEY and CDR2 is SMNVEV (reference sequence). Trimming removed 5 bases from V and 2 bases from J; junction bases left unmatched: 9. The CDR3 region has the DNA TGTGCCAGCAGTCATGGTAGCGGGGGGCTTACCTACAATGAGCAGTTCTTC. Its protein product is CASSHGSGGLTYNEQFF.

V usage is TRBV18 and J usage is TRBJ1-2; 8 bases match TRBD1. The germline V gene has CDR1 KGHSH and CDR2 LQKENI. J was trimmed by 3 bases and V by 3 bases; bases with no gene match: 6. The CDR3 contains 15 residues. CDR3 loop: CASSPDRGWDYGYTF. The CDR3 nucleotides read TGTGCCAGCTCACCCGACAGGGGTTGGGACTATGGCTACACCTTC.

The V call is TRBV5-1, the J call TRBJ2-2, with D possibly matching TRBD2 (6 bases). V lost 3 bases and J 3 bases, leaving 15 bases between the germline ends. Germline values: CDR1 SGHRS, CDR2 YFSETQ. The CDR3 runs 16 residues. The CDR3 region is CASSYTTGTYTGELFF. CDR3 DNA sequence: TGCGCCAGCAGCTATACGACCGGGACTTACACCGGGGAGCTGTTTTTT.

This chain joins TRBV9 and TRBJ1-1; tentative D call: TRBD1 (6 bases). The CDR3 runs to 14 residues. The V gene's germline CDR1 is SGDLS and CDR2 YYNGEE. V shed 0 bases and J shed 9 bases, with 15 bases lying between them. The CDR3 DNA follows: TGTGCCAGCAGCGTAGATCCAGGGGTTAGTAAAGCTTTCTTT. Amino acids: CASSVDPGVSKAFF. The whole variable domain, filled in from reference TRBV9 and TRBJ1-1, reads DSGVTQTPKHLITATGQRVTLRCSPRSGDLSVYWYQQSLDQGLQFLIQYYNGEERAKGNILERFSAQQFPDLHSELNLSSLELGDSALYFCASSVDPGVSKAFFGQGTRLTVV.

The CDR3 protein is CASSQASSGTGGFYGYTF. The DNA of the CDR3 is TGCGCCAGCAGCCAAGCCTCCTCCGGGACAGGGGGTTTCTATGGCTACACCTTC. The rearrangement uses TRBV4-3 and TRBJ1-2; 11 nucleotides align to TRBD1. CDR3 size: 18 residues. With V trimmed by 1 base and J by 4 bases, 11 bases remained unmatched. Per germline, CDR1 LGHNA and CDR2 YSLEER.

V usage is TRBV18 and J usage is TRBJ2-5, with a weak D call TRBD1 (6 bases). Trimming pared 3 bases from V and 5 bases from J, leaving 22 bases between. From germline, CDR1 is KGHSH and CDR2 LQKENI. The CDR3 loop spans 17 amino acids. For the CDR3, the DNA is TGTGCCAGCTCACCCCGGACAGCAAGCTATGAGGGGGAGACCCAGTACTTC. This codes for CASSPRTASYEGETQYF.

This clone has just one count. The chain combines TRBV19 with TRBJ2-7; D may be TRBD2 (6 bases). The V end lost 4 bases, the J end lost 3 bases, and 16 bases lay between the germline ends. The CDR3 is 15 amino acids. Germline V gene lookup returns CDR1 LNHDA and CDR2 SQIVND (reference sequence). The CDR3 loop reads CASSTGRDPIYEQYF. DNA for the CDR3: TGTGCCAGTAGTACCGGGAGAGACCCTATCTACGAGCAGTACTTC.

This chain links TRBV5-1 with TRBJ2-5, with TRBD2 matching over 10 bases. Germline values: CDR1 SGHRS, CDR2 YFSETQ. The CDR3 sequence is 15 residues long. V lost 5 bases, J lost 3 bases, and 7 bases stayed unmatched. CDR3 bases: TGCGCCAGCAGAAGGAGGCTAGCGGGGGAAGAGACCCAGTACTTC. Translation: CASRRRLAGEETQYF.

The chain uses TRBV12-1 and TRBJ2-7; TRBD2 was called by the table and not checked on the DNA. TRBV12-1 is given as a pseudogene. The CDR3 consists of 16 residues. CDR3 amino acids: CASSFQAGESSYEQYF. The DNA for the CDR3 is TGTGCCAGCAGCTTTCAGGCGGGAGAGAGCTCCTACGAGCAGTACTTC.

V usage is TRBV7-2 and J usage is TRBJ1-3; 9 bases align to TRBD1. The CDR3 totals 18 residues. CDR1 is SGHTA, CDR2 FQGNSA, per germline. The J segment lost 4 bases and the V segment lost 5 bases, leaving 15 bases of the junction unmatched. This chain's CDR3 is CASSPSRTGAVWGNTIYF. DNA of the CDR3: TGTGCCAGCAGCCCATCCCGGACAGGGGCCGTGTGGGGAAACACCATATATTTT.

The chain uses TRBV11-1 and TRBJ1-4, with 8 positions matching TRBD1. The junction had 4 bases not matched to a gene; V was cut back by 5 bases and J by 5 bases. There are 14 residues in the CDR3. CDR1 and CDR2 from the germline V gene are SGHAT and FQDESV (reference sequence). Here the CDR3 DNA reads TGTGCCAGCAGCGCCGACAGGGGCAATGAAAAACTGTTTTTT. Amino acids: CASSADRGNEKLFF. Full variable domain (missing parts from reference TRBV11-1 and TRBJ1-4): EAEVAQSPRYKITEKSQAVAFWCDPISGHATLYWYRQILGQGPELLVQFQDESVVDDSQLPKDRFSAERLKGVDSTLKIQPAELGDSAMYLCASSADRGNEKLFFGSGTQLSVL.

The chain carries TRBV7-2 and TRBJ2-1; possibly TRBD2 for D (6 bases). The CDR3 covers 14 residues. The germline gives CDR1 SGHTA, CDR2 FQGNSA. Trimming took off 1 base at V and 10 bases at J, with 14 bases between the two ends. CDR3 nucleotides: TGTGCCAGCAGCTTAGGGGCTGGGGAGGACGAGCAGTTCTTC. Translated: CASSLGAGEDEQFF.

As concerns this clone: The germline gene is not matched at one end of the junction; a read error may be the cause. The gene calls are TRBV5-1 and TRBJ2-7; a weak D match, TRBD2 (5 bases). Germline V gene lookup returns CDR1 SGHRS and CDR2 YFSETQ. The CDR3 runs 13 residues. The CDR3 coding sequence is TGCGCCAGCAGCCAACTAGGGCCAGGCCTCCAGATTTTC. This codes for CASSQLGPGLQIF. The full variable domain, with the rest looked up from reference TRBV5-1 and TRBJ2-7, is KAGVTQTPRYLIKTRGQQVTLSCSPISGHRSVSWYQQTPGQGLQFLFEYFSETQRNKGNFPGRFSGRQFSNSRSEMNVSTLELGDSALYLCASSQLGPGLQIFGPGTRLTVT.

The chain links TRBV2 to TRBJ2-5; TRBD1 matches at 7 bases. Germline CDR1 is SNHLY and CDR2 is FYNNEI. There are 14 residues in the CDR3. After removal of 5 bases from V and 3 bases from J, the junction contained 6 bases not matched to a gene. As DNA, the CDR3 is TGTGCCAGCAGTTTAACCGGGACAGAAGAGACCCAGTACTTC. Its protein is CASSLTGTEETQYF.

The chain is built from TRBV11-1 and TRBJ1-1, with TRBD1 matching over 11 bases. The CDR3 is 15 residues long. Trimming at V came to 6 bases and at J to 5 bases, leaving 8 bases not matched to a gene. Germline V gives CDR1 SGHAT, CDR2 FQDESV (reference sequence). CDR3 coding DNA: TGTGCCAGCAGTTCTCCGGGACAGGGGGTTACTGAAGCTTTCTTT. Amino acid sequence: CASSSPGQGVTEAFF.

The J gene is TRBJ1-5, the V gene TRBV19; perhaps TRBD1 as D (5 bases). Trimming removed 6 bases at V and 2 bases at J, with 20 bases between. CDR1 and CDR2 from the germline V gene are LNHDA and SQIVND (reference sequence). CDR3 length equals 17 residues. In DNA form, the CDR3 reads TGTGCCAGTAGGGCTCTCACGACAGTCGCTGGCAATCAGCCCCAGCATTTT. Translation gives CASRALTTVAGNQPQHF.

The chain has TRBV5-3 and TRBJ2-1; 9 bases map to TRBD2. TRBV5-3 is noted as an ORF with a role that remains uncertain. The CDR3 loop spans 19 amino acids. V dropped 1 base and J dropped 4; count of bases not matched to a gene: 15. The CDR3 loop reads CARSLRYISLAGLYNEQFF. CDR3 sequence (DNA): TGTGCCAGAAGCTTGAGGTATATATCGCTAGCGGGATTGTACAATGAGCAGTTCTTC.

The V and J genes are TRBV2 and TRBJ2-3, with no clear D. V was trimmed by 1 base and J by 0 bases, leaving 8 bases between them. Germline assignment: CDR1 SNHLY and CDR2 FYNNEI. The CDR3 is 15 amino acids. The CDR3 bases are TGTGCCAGCAGTGAAGGGTACTCTAGCACAGATACGCAGTATTTT. Translation: CASSEGYSSTDTQYF.